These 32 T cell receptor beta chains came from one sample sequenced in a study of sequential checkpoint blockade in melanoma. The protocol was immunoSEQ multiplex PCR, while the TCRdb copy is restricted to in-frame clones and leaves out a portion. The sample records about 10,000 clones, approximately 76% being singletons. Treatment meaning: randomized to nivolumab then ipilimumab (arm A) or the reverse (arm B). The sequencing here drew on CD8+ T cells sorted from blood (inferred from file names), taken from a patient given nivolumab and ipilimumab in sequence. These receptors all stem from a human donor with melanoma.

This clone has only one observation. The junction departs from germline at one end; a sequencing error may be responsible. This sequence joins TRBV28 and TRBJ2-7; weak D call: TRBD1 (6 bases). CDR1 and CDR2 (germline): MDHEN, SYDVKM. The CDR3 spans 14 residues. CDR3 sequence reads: CASSFSRGNIYYDF. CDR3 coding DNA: TGTGCCAGCAGTTTTAGCAGGGGAAACATCTACTATGACTTC.

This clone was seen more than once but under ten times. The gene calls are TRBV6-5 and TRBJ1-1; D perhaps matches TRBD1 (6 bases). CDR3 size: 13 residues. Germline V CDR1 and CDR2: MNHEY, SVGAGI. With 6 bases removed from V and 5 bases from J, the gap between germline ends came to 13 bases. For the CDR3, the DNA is TGTGCCAGCAGACAGGGTGGGGGAACTGAAGCTTTCTTT. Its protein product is CASRQGGGTEAFF.

The chain's CDR3 is CASSGQGRDTEAFF. The CDR3 bases are TGTGCCAGCTCGGGACAGGGAAGGGACACTGAAGCTTTCTTT. The chain combines TRBV27 with TRBJ1-1; 9 bases are shared with TRBD1. This CDR3 has 14 amino acids. The J segment lost 3 bases and the V segment lost 8 bases, leaving 7 bases of the junction unmatched. Germline CDR1 and CDR2: MNHEY and SMNVEV (reference sequence).

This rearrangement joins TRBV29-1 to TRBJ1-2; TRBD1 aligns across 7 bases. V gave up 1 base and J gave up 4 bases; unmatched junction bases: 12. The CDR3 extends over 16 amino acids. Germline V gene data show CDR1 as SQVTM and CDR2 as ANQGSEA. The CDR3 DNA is TGCAGCGTTGAAGCCCGAGAGACAGGGAATGCCTATGGCTACACCTTC. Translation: CSVEARETGNAYGYTF. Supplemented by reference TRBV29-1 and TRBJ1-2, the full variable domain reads SAVISQKPSRDICQRGTSLTIQCQVDSQVTMMFWYRQQPGQSLTLIATANQGSEATYESGFVIDKFPISRPNLTFSTLTVSNMSPEDSSIYLCSVEARETGNAYGYTFGSGTRLTVV.

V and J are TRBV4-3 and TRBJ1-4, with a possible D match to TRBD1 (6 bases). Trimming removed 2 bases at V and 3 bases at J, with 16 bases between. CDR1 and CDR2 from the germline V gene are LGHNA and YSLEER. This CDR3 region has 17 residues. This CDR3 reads CASSQWETGLANEKLFF. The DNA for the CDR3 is TGCGCCAGCAGCCAATGGGAAACAGGGCTAGCTAATGAAAAACTGTTTTTT.

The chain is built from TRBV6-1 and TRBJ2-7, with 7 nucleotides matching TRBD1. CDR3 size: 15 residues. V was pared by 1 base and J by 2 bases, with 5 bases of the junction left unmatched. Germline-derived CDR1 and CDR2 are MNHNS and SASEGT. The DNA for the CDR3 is TGTGCCAGCAGTGAAGGGGGACAGCGAACCTACGAGCAGTACTTC. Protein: CASSEGGQRTYEQYF.

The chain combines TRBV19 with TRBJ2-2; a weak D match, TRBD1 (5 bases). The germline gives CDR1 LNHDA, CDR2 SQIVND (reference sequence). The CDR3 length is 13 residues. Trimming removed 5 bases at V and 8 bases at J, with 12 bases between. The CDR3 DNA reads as TGTGCCAGTAGTTTTGGGGCGCCGGGGGAGCTGTTTTTT. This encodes CASSFGAPGELFF.

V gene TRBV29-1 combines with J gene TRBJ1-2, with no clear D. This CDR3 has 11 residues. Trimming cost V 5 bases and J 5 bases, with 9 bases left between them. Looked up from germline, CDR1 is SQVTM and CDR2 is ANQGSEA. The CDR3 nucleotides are TGCAGCGTTTTGTCAGTTTATGGCTACACCTTC. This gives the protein CSVLSVYGYTF.

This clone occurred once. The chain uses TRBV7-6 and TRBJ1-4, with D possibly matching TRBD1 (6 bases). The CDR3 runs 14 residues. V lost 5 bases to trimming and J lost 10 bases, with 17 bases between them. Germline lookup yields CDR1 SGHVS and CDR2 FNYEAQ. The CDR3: CASSTGSNIGKLFF. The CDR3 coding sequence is TGTGCCAGCAGCACAGGGTCGAATATAGGAAAACTGTTTTTT.

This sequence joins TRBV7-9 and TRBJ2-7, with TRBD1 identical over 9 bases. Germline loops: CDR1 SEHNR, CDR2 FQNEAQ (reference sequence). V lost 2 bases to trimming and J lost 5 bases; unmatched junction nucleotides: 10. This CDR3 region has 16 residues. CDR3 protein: CASSLPYPGQGHEQYF. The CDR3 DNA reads TGTGCCAGCAGCTTACCTTACCCGGGACAGGGCCACGAGCAGTACTTC.

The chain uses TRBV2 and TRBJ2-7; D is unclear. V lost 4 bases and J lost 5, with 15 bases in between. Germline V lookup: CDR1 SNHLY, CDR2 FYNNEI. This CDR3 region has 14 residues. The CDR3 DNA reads TGTGCCAGCAGTGTGCGCGGAACCAGCCACGAGCAGTACTTC. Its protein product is CASSVRGTSHEQYF. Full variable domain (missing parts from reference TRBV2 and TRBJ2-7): EPEVTQTPSHQVTQMGQEVILRCVPISNHLYFYWYRQILGQKVEFLVSFYNNEISEKSEIFDDQFSVERPDGSNFTLKIRSTKLEDSAMYFCASSVRGTSHEQYFGPGTRLTVT.

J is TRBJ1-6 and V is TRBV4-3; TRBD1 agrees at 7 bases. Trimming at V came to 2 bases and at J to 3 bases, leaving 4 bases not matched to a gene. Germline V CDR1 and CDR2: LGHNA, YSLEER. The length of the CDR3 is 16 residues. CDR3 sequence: CASSQRGGDYNSPLHF. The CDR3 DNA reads TGCGCCAGCAGCCAACGAGGGGGCGACTATAATTCACCCCTCCACTTT.

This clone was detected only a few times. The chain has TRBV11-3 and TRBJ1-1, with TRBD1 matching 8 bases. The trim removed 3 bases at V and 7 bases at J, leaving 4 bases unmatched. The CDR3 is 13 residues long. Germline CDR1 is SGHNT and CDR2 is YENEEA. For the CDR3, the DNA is TGTGCCAGCAGCTTCCCAGGGGGCGTTGAAGCTTTCTTT. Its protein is CASSFPGGVEAFF.

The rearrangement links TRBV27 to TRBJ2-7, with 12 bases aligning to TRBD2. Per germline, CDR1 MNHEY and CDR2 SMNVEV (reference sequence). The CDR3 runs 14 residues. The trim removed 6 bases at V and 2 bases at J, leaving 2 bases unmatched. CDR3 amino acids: CASRTSGGTYEQYF. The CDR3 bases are TGTGCCAGCAGGACTAGCGGGGGAACCTACGAGCAGTACTTC.

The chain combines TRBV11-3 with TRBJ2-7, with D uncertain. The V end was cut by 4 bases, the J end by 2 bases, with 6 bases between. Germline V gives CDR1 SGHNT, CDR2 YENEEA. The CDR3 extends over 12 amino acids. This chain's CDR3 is CASSYNTYEQYF. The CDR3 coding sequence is TGTGCCAGCAGCTACAACACCTACGAGCAGTACTTC.

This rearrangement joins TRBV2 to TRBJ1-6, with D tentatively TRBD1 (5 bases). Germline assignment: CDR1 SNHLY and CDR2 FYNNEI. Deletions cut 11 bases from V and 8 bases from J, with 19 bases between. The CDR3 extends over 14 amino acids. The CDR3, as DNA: TGTGCCTACACCGGGCAGGGTTCATATTCACCCCTCCACTTT. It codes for CAYTGQGSYSPLHF.

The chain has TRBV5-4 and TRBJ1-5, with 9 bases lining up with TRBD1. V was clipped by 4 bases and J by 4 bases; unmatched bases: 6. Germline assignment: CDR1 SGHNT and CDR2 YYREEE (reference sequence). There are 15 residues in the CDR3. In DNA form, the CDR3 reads TGTGCCAGCAGCCCCGGGACAGGGCTAAATCAGCCCCAGCATTTT. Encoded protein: CASSPGTGLNQPQHF.

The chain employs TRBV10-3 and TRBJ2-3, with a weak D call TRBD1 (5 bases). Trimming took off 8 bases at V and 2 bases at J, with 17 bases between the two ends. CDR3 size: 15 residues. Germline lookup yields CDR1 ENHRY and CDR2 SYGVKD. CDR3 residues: CAIRQKESLTDTQYF. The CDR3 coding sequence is TGTGCCATCCGACAGAAAGAGAGTCTCACAGATACGCAGTATTTT.

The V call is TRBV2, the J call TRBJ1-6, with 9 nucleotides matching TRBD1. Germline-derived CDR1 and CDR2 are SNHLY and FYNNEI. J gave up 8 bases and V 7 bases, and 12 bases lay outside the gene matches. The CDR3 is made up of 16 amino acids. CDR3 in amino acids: CASTQSPGQGYSPLHF. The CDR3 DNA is TGTGCCAGCACCCAATCCCCGGGACAGGGATATTCACCCCTCCACTTT.

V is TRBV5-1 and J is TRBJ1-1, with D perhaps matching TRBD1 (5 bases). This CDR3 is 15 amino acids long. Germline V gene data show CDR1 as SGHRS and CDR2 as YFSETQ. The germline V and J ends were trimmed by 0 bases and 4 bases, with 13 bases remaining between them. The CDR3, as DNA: TGCGCCAGCAGCTTGGGGACAACCCCCGGCACTGAAGCTTTCTTT. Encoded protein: CASSLGTTPGTEAFF.

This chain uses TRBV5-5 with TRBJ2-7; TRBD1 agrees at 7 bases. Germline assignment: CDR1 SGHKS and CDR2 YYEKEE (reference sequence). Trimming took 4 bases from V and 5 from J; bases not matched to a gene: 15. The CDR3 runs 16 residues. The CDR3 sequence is CASSKPNRQGVHEQYF. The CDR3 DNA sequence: TGTGCCAGCAGCAAGCCGAACAGGCAGGGGGTCCACGAGCAGTACTTC.

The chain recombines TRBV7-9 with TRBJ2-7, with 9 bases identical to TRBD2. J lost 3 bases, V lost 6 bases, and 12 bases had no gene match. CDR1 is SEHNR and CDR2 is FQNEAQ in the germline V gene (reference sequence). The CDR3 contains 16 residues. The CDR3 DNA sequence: TGTGCCAGCAGTTCGAATAGCGGGGGTCTCCTCTACGAGCAGTACTTC. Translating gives CASSSNSGGLLYEQYF.

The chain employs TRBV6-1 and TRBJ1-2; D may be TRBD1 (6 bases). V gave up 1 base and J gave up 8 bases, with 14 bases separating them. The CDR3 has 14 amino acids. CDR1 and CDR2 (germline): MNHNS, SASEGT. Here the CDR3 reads CASSEGAGGWGYTF. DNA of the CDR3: TGTGCCAGCAGTGAAGGTGCTGGGGGCTGGGGCTACACCTTC.

This CDR3 is CAIKTGDTEAFF. CDR3 DNA: TGTGCCATCAAAACAGGGGACACTGAAGCTTTCTTT. The rearrangement joins TRBV10-3 to TRBJ1-1; 7 nucleotides align to TRBD1. J lost 3 bases, V lost 7 bases, and 2 bases had no gene match. The germline V gene encodes CDR1 ENHRY and CDR2 SYGVKD. The CDR3 spans 12 residues.

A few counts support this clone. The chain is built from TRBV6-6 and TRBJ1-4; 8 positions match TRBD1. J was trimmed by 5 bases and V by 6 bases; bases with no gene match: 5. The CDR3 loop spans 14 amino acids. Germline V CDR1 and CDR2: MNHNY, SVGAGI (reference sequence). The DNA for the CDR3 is TGTGCCAGCAGGGGGACAGGACGGAATGAAAAACTGTTTTTT. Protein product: CASRGTGRNEKLFF.

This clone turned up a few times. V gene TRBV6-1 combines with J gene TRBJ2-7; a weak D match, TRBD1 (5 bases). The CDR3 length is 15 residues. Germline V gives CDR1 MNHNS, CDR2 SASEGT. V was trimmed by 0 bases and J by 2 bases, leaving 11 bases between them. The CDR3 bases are TGTGCCAGCAGTGAAGCCGCAGGGATTACCTACGAGCAGTACTTC. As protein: CASSEAAGITYEQYF.

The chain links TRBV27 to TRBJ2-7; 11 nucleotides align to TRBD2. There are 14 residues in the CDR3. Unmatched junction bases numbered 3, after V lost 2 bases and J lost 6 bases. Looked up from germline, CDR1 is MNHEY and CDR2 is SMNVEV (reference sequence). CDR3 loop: CASSLVAGGPEQYF. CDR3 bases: TGTGCCAGCAGTTTAGTAGCGGGGGGGCCCGAGCAGTACTTC.

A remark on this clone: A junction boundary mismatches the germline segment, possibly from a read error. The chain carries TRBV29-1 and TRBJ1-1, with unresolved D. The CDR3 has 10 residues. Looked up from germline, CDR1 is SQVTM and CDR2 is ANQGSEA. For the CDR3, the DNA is TGCAGCGTTGGTCTAACTGTAGCTTTCTTT. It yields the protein CSVGLTVAFF.

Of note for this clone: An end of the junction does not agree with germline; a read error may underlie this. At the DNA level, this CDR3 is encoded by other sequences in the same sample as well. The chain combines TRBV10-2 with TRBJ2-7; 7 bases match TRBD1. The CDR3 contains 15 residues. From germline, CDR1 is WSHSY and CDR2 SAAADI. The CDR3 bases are TGCGCCAGCAGTGAGTTCGGGGCCAGGGGGTACGAGCAGTACTTT. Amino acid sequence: CASSEFGARGYEQYF.

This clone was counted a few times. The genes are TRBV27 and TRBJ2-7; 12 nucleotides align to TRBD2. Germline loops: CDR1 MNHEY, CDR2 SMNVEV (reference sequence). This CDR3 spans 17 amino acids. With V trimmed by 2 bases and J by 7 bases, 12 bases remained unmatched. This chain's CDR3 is CASSLLAGGLGSEEQYF. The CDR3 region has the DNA TGTGCCAGCAGTTTACTAGCGGGGGGGCTTGGGTCAGAGGAGCAGTACTTC.

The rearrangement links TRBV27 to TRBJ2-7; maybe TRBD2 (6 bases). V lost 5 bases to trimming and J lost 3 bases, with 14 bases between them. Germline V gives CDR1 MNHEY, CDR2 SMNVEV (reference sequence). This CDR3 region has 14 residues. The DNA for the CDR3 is TGTGCCAGCAGTCGGGGAGGACTCGGCTACGAGCAGTACTTC. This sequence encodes CASSRGGLGYEQYF.

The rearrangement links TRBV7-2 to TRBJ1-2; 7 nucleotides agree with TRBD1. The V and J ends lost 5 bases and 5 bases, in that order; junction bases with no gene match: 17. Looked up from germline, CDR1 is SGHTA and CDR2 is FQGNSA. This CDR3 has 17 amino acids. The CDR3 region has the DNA TGTGCCAGCAGCCCAACCGGGACAGCTGGATCTTTTTATGGCTACACCTTC. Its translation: CASSPTGTAGSFYGYTF.